This T cell receptor (beta chain) was captured in a study of CD8 T cells in ankylosing spondylitis. With molecular barcodes, quantitative 5'-RACE was used to make the TCR beta libraries. MiXCR was run by TCRdb on the 5' RACE reads, yielding one entry per CDR3 protein. The table includes 200,000 to 250,000 distinct CDR3 sequences, 7.3% detected once. About this clonotype itself: The antigen remains unidentified.

Study results and caveats: Past studies reported some motif variants in reactive arthritis synovial fluid and blood. Disease-linked clones were reportedly significantly enriched in matched ankylosing spondylitis synovial fluid. Clones that were linked to disease were CD8+ and were relatively rare in peripheral blood. Roughly eight highly homologous variants made up a TCR beta motif that seemed to typify ankylosing spondylitis blood.

The CDR3 length is 15 residues. The germline gives CDR1 LNHDA, CDR2 SQIVND (reference sequence). V was shortened by 5 bases and J by 3 bases, with 17 bases between the two germline ends. Sample: blood, either unsorted or a sorted T cell fraction (not recorded which). The receptor was isolated from a male donor with ankylosing spondylitis. V gene TRBV19 combines with J gene TRBJ2-7; D call uncertain. In DNA form, the CDR3 reads TGTGCCAGTAGTCCCGGACCTATAAAATACTACGAGCAGTACTTC. Its protein is CASSPGPIKYYEQYF.